Shown below are 18 T cell receptor beta chains from a single sample sequenced in a study of CD8+CD57+ T cells in acquired aplastic anemia. Profiling of TCR beta VDJ combinations and CDR3 sequences used genomic DNA as template. Using its own MiXCR run on the reads, TCRdb lists one record per CDR3 protein. The profile covers some 200,000 distinct CDR3 sequences, with 30% to 35% appearing a single time and more than 0.95% taken by the ten largest. The sample consisted of sorted CD4+, CD8+, or CD8+CD57+ T cells (not recorded which) from PBMCs. These receptors were obtained from a human donor in good health, serving as a control.

CDR3 nucleotide sequence: TGCAGTGCTGGCCGCACAGGGAATAATCAGCCCCAGCATTTT. Translating gives CSAGRTGNNQPQHF. The chain carries TRBV20-1 and TRBJ1-5, with a weak D call TRBD1 (6 bases). This CDR3 region has 14 residues. The V end lost 5 bases, the J end lost 4 bases, and 15 bases lay between the germline ends. CDR1 and CDR2 (germline): DFQATT, SNEGSKA (reference sequence).

With regard to this clonotype: This may be a read error, as it is one base from a much larger clone. The V call is TRBV25-1, the J call TRBJ2-5; 7 positions agree with TRBD1. CDR3 length: 13 residues. The germline V gene encodes CDR1 MGHDK and CDR2 SYGVNS. V dropped 4 bases and J dropped 7; count of bases not matched to a gene: 6. CDR3 nucleotide sequence: TGTGCCAGCAGTGTGACAGGGTCGGCGACCCAGTACTTC. Its translation: CASSVTGSATQYF.

This rearrangement joins TRBV27 to TRBJ1-2; D may be TRBD1 (6 bases). Trimming cost V 8 bases and J 5 bases, with 18 bases left between them. Germline-derived CDR1 and CDR2 are MNHEY and SMNVEV (reference sequence). The CDR3 consists of 14 residues. For the CDR3, the DNA is TGTGCCAGCGCATTATGGGAAGGGGGGTATGGCTACACCTTC. This translates into CASALWEGGYGYTF.

The V gene is TRBV30, the J gene TRBJ1-2; D not resolved. The CDR3 length is 11 residues. CDR1 and CDR2 (germline): GTSNPN, SVGIG (reference sequence). With 5 bases removed from V and 2 bases from J, the gap between germline ends came to 6 bases. CDR3 residues: CAWLVNYGYTF. CDR3 coding DNA: TGTGCCTGGTTAGTCAACTATGGCTACACCTTC. The full variable domain, with the rest looked up from reference TRBV30 and TRBJ1-2, is SQTIHQWPATLVQPVGSPLSLECTVEGTSNPNLYWYRQAAGRGLQLLFYSVGIGQISSEVPQNLSASRPQDRQFILSSKKLLLSDSGFYLCAWLVNYGYTFGSGTRLTVV.

With regard to this clonotype: This CDR3 fails to terminate in the conserved phenylalanine or tryptophan, so it likely reflects a read error. The chain carries TRBV29-1 and TRBJ2-7, with TRBD1 matching 11 bases. After removal of 6 bases from V and 5 bases from J, the junction contained 6 bases not matched to a gene. The CDR3 consists of 13 residues. Germline assignment: CDR1 SQVTM and CDR2 ANQGSEA. The CDR3 region has the DNA TGCAGCGTGGTCAGGACAGGGGGCGACGAGCAGTACCTC. This sequence encodes CSVVRTGGDEQYL.

A few counts support this clonotype. J is TRBJ2-1 and V is TRBV29-1; tentative D call: TRBD2 (5 bases). CDR1 and CDR2 (germline): SQVTM, ANQGSEA. The CDR3 is 13 residues long. Trimming took 3 bases from V and 8 from J, leaving 14 bases between them. The CDR3 sequence is CSVDGVSIYEQFF. DNA for the CDR3: TGCAGCGTTGACGGGGTATCCATTTATGAGCAGTTCTTC.

With respect to this clonotype: The germline gene is not matched at one end of the junction; a read error may be the cause. This sequence joins TRBV24-1 and TRBJ1-6, with D perhaps TRBD1 (5 bases). There are 16 residues in the CDR3. Germline loops: CDR1 KGHDR, CDR2 SFDVKD. The CDR3: CATSDFGDGHNSPPHF. In DNA, the CDR3 is TGTGCCACCAGTGATTTCGGGGACGGTCATAATTCACCCCCCCACTTT.

The rearrangement links TRBV11-1 to TRBJ2-2, with a tentative D call TRBD2 (6 bases). The CDR3 is 16 amino acids. CDR1 SGHAT and CDR2 FQDESV come from the germline V gene (reference sequence). With 1 base removed from V and 4 bases from J, the gap between germline ends came to 13 bases. CDR3 DNA: TGTGCCAGCAGCTTAGTACTAGCAATAGGCACCGGGGAGCTGTTTTTT. It codes for CASSLVLAIGTGELFF.

The chain has TRBV10-2 and TRBJ1-5, with 8 positions matching TRBD1. Germline CDR1 is WSHSY and CDR2 is SAAADI. Trimming cost V 8 bases and J 4 bases; bases outside gene matches: 4. CDR3 length: 13 residues. The CDR3 reads CASADRANQPQHF. The CDR3 DNA is TGCGCCAGCGCGGACAGGGCAAATCAGCCCCAGCATTTT.

The table lists this clonotype with a few counts. The chain recombines TRBV4-1 with TRBJ2-7, with TRBD2 identical over 7 bases. V shed 4 bases, J shed 2 bases, and the junction held 11 bases outside the gene matches. Germline V CDR1 and CDR2: MGHRA, YSYEKL. This CDR3 is built from 16 residues. The CDR3 here is CASSPQKGGAPYEQYF. The CDR3 nucleotides read TGCGCCAGCAGCCCCCAAAAGGGAGGGGCCCCCTACGAGCAGTACTTC.

This clonotype was counted ten times or more. The V and J genes are TRBV6-1 and TRBJ1-2; D gene ambiguous. The CDR3 is made up of 14 amino acids. Trimming left V 6 bases short and J 10 bases short, with 21 bases between. Germline V CDR1 and CDR2: MNHNS, SASEGT. The CDR3 DNA sequence: TGTGCCAGCAGGAGGCCCATGGGGAACAATGTCTACACCTTC. Residues: CASRRPMGNNVYTF.

In regard to this clonotype: The final CDR3 position lacks the conserved phenylalanine or tryptophan, pointing to a likely read error. The chain has TRBV10-3 and TRBJ1-2; D gene unclear. The CDR3 is made up of 14 amino acids. Trimming shortened V by 7 bases and J by 4 bases, and 16 bases separated the two germline ends. Germline lookup yields CDR1 ENHRY and CDR2 SYGVKD. CDR3 protein: CAITAADNSYGYTS. CDR3 sequence (DNA): TGTGCCATCACCGCCGCCGACAACAGCTATGGCTACACCTCC.

Many counts were recorded for this clonotype. V is TRBV29-1 and J is TRBJ1-1, with a weak D call TRBD1 (5 bases). Germline V lookup: CDR1 SQVTM, CDR2 ANQGSEA. The CDR3 covers 12 residues. V lost 3 bases and J lost 0, with 5 bases in between. This CDR3 reads CSVEGLNTEAFF. CDR3 DNA: TGCAGCGTTGAGGGACTGAACACTGAAGCTTTCTTT.

Regarding this clonotype: A much larger clone differs by one base, so this may be a read error. The chain uses TRBV25-1 and TRBJ2-1; 10 bases line up with TRBD2. The CDR3 is made up of 16 amino acids. Germline lookup yields CDR1 MGHDK and CDR2 SYGVNS. V shed 5 bases, J shed 6 bases, and the junction held 10 bases outside the gene matches. CDR3 residues: CASSLSGGAQSNEQFF. The DNA for the CDR3 is TGTGCCAGCAGTTTAAGCGGGGGGGCCCAAAGCAATGAGCAGTTCTTC.

This clonotype occurred many times. This chain joins TRBV9 and TRBJ1-2, with D tentatively TRBD1 (6 bases). Between the trimmed V and J ends, which lost 4 bases and 7 bases, there was a span of 23 bases. The CDR3 contains 16 residues. Germline V gene sequence: CDR1 SGDLS, CDR2 YYNGEE. The chain's CDR3 is CASSSPSSGGSRGYTF. The CDR3 DNA is TGTGCCAGCAGCTCCCCTTCCTCCGGGGGCTCGCGTGGCTACACCTTC.

CDR3 residues: CASSPISGGPHGYTF. The DNA of the CDR3 is TGTGCCAGCAGCCCTATATCCGGAGGGCCCCATGGCTACACCTTC. The chain carries TRBV7-3 and TRBJ1-2; D is unclear. CDR1 and CDR2 from the germline V gene are SGHTA and FQGTGA. The CDR3 runs to 15 residues. The V and J ends lost 5 bases and 6 bases respectively, with 19 bases between them.

The table lists this clonotype with many counts. This rearrangement joins TRBV30 to TRBJ1-2; the D is unclear. Trimming left V 4 bases short and J 0 bases short, with 6 bases between. Germline V gene lookup returns CDR1 GTSNPN and CDR2 SVGIG (reference sequence). CDR3 length: 12 residues. CDR3 DNA: TGTGCCTGGATTGGGGCTAACTATGGCTACACCTTC. This codes for CAWIGANYGYTF.

On this clonotype itself: A much larger clone is a single base away; this may be a read error. The rearrangement uses TRBV2 and TRBJ2-1; no clear D gene. Germline-derived CDR1 and CDR2 are SNHLY and FYNNEI. The CDR3 loop spans 11 amino acids. DNA for the CDR3: TGTGCCAGCAGTTTGGTGTTCGAGCGGTTCTTC. Encoded protein: CASSLVFERFF.